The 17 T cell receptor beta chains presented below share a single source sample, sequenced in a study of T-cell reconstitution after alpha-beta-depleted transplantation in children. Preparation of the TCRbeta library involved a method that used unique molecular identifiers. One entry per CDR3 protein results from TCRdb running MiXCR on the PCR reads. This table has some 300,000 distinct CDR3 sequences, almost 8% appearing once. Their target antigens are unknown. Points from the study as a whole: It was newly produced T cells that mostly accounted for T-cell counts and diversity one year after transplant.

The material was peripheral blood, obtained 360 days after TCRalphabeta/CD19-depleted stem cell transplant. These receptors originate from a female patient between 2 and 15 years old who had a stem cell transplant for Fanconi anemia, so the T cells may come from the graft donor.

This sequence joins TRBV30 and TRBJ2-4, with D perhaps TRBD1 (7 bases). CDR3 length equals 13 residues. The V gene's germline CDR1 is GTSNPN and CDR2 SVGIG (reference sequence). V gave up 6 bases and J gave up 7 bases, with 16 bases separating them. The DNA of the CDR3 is TGTGCCTGCCTGTCGACAGGGAGGAACATTCAGTACTTC. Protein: CACLSTGRNIQYF.

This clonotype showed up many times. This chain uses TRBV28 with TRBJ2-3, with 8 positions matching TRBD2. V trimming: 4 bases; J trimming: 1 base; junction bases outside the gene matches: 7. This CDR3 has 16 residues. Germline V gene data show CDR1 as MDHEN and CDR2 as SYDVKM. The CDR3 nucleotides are TGTGCCAGCAGTTCCCATCGGGGGGGTGGCACAGATACGCAGTATTTT. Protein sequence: CASSSHRGGGTDTQYF.

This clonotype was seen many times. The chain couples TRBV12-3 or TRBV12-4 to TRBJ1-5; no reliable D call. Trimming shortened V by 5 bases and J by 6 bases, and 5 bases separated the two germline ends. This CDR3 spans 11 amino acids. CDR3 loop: CASSGPQPQHF. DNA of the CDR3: TGTGCCAGCAGTGGGCCTCAGCCCCAGCATTTT.

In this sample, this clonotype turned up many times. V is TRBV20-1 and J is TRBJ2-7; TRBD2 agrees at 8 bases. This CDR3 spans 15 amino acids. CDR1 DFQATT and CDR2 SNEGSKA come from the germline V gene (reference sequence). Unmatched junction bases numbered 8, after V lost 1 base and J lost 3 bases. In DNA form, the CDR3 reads TGCAGTGCTAGAGGGCTTAGCGGGGCGTTCTACGAGCAGTACTTC. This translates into CSARGLSGAFYEQYF.

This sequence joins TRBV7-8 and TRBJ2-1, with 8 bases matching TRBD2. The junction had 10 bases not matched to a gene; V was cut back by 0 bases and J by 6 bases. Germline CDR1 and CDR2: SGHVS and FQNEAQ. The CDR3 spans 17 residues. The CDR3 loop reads CASSLALPRGAGNEQFF. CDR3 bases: TGTGCCAGCAGCTTAGCGCTCCCGCGGGGGGCTGGCAATGAGCAGTTCTTC.

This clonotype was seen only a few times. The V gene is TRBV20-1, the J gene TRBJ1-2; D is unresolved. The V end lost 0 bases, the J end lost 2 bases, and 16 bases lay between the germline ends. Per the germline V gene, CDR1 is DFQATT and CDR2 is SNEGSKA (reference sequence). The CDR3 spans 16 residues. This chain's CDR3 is CSARDHSGHVNYGYTF. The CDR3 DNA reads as TGCAGTGCTAGAGATCACAGCGGTCACGTGAACTATGGCTACACCTTC.

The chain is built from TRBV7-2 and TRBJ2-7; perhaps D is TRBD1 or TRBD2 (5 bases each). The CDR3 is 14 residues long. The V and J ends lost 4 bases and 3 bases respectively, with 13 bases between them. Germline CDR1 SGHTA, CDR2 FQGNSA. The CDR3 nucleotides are TGTGCCAGCAGCTCGAGGGGCGCCCACTACGAGCAGTACTTC. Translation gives CASSSRGAHYEQYF.

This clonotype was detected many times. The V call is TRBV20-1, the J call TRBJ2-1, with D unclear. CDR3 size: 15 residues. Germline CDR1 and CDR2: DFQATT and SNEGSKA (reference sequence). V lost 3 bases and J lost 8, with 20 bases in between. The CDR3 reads CSARAVLSLDDEQFF. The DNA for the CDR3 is TGCAGTGCTAGGGCGGTACTTTCCTTAGACGATGAGCAGTTCTTC.

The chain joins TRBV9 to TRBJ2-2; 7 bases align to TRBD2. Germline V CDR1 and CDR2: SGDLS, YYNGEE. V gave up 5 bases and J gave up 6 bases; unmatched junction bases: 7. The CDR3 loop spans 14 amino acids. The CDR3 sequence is CASRRREFAGELFF. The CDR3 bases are TGTGCCAGCAGGCGGCGGGAGTTCGCCGGGGAGCTGTTTTTT.

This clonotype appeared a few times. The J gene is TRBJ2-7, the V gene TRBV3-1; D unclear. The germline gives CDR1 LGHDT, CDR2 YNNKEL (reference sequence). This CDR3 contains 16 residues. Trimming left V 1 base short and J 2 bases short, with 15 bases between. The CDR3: CASSQAGRLLTYEQYF. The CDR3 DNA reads TGTGCCAGCAGCCAAGCTGGTCGACTCTTGACCTACGAGCAGTACTTC.

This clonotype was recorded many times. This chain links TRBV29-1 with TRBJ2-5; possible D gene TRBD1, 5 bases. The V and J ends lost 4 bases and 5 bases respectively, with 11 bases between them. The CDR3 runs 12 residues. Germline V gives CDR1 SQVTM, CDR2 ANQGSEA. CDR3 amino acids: CSVGLQVETQYF. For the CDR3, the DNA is TGCAGCGTTGGGTTACAGGTGGAGACCCAGTACTTC.

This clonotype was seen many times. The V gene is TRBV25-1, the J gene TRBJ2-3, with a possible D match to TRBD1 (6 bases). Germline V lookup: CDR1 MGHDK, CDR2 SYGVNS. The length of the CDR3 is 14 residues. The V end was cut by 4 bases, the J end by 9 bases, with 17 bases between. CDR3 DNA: TGTGCCAGCAGTGTACCGGGACAATCGGTCACGCAGTATTTT. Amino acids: CASSVPGQSVTQYF.

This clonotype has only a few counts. In nucleotides, the CDR3 is TGTGCCATCAGCATGATACGGGACAGTGAAGCTTTCTTT. Its protein is CAISMIRDSEAFF. This sequence joins TRBV10-3 and TRBJ1-1; 7 nucleotides align to TRBD1. Unmatched junction bases numbered 8, after V lost 6 bases and J lost 7 bases. CDR1 and CDR2 from the germline V gene are ENHRY and SYGVKD. The CDR3 sequence is 13 residues long.

The DNA of the CDR3 is TGTGCCAGCAGCCGTGGACAGTTCTACGAGCAGTACTTC. Its translation: CASSRGQFYEQYF. This chain connects TRBV11-1 to TRBJ2-7; perhaps TRBD1 as D (6 bases). Germline V CDR1 and CDR2: SGHAT, FQDESV (reference sequence). V was clipped by 5 bases and J by 3 bases, with 11 bases between them. CDR3 length: 13 amino acids.

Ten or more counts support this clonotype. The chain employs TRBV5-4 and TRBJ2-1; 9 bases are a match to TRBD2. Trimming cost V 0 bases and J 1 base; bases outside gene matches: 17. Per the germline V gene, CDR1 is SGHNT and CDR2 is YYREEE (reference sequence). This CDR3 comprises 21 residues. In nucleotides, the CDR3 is TGTGCCAGCAGCTTGGCTGGGGGGGGACTAGCAAGGCCGAGGTCCTACAATGAGCAGTTCTTC. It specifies CASSLAGGGLARPRSYNEQFF.

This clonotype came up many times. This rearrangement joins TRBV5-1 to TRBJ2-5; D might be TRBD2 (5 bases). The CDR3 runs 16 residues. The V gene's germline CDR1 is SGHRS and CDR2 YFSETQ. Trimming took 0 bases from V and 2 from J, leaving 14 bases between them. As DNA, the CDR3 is TGCGCCAGCAGCTTGGCTGGAAACTCGGGGCAAGAGACCCAGTACTTC. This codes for CASSLAGNSGQETQYF.

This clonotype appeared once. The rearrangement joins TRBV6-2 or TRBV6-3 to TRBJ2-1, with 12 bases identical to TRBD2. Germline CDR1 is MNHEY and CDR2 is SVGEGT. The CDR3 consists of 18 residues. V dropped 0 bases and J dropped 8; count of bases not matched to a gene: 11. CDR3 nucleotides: TGTGCCAGCAGTTACTCTGGACTAGCGGGGACCCCCGGGGATGAGCAGTTCTTC. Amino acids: CASSYSGLAGTPGDEQFF.